This T cell receptor beta chain was sequenced in a study of identifying expanded T cells in peripheral blood. Assay used: immunoSEQ multiplex PCR; TCRdb lists only in-frame clones, some missing. The table has 70,000 to 95,000 clones, 88% seen once. The germline gives CDR1 SGHRS, CDR2 YFSETQ. Trimming cost V 4 bases and J 3 bases, with 5 bases left between them. The CDR3 extends over 11 amino acids. Details on this clone: The same CDR3 is also encoded by other DNA sequences in this sample.

During the collection period, no donor immune events like infections were recorded. This clonotype originated in a person aged 18 to 75 in good health. The sequenced sample was blood. The chain couples TRBV5-1 to TRBJ2-7; D is unresolved. The CDR3 DNA follows: TGCGCCAGCAGCGGGGACTACGAGCAGTACTTC. This sequence encodes CASSGDYEQYF.